These T cell receptor beta chains were read from a single sample in a study of cytomegalovirus exposure and HLA in healthy donors. TCRdb's copy holds only in-frame clones and misses some; the assay was immunoSEQ multiplex PCR. The table lists a few hundred thousand clones, 86% of them singletons. The sample consisted of PBMCs. Receptors were obtained from a woman younger than 35 in good health and CMV-seronegative. CDR3s leave out the opening cysteine and the closing phenylalanine or tryptophan. The D gene is left open where the match is weak.

j_call v_call d_call cdr3_aa
TRBJ1-2 TRBV27 . ASSLYHGEGYT
TRBJ2-1 TRBV6-4 TRBD2 ASRSAGGIYNEQF
TRBJ1-5 TRBV23-1 . ASSHHGGGWSNQPQH
TRBJ1-5 TRBV28 TRBD1 ASSHRGAGNQPQH
TRBJ2-5 TRBV28 . ASSLELPGGETQY
TRBJ1-5 TRBV27 TRBD1 ASSFDRVNQPQH
TRBJ1-4 TRBV28 TRBD1 ACRTGGYEKLF
TRBJ2-1 TRBV7-9 TRBD1 ASSGQGEAYNEQF
TRBJ1-4 TRBV18 . ASSPVTGTSEKLF
TRBJ2-7 TRBV15 TRBD2 ATSRDGRPPYEQY
TRBJ2-3 TRBV6-5 . ASSYGGRAGDTQY
TRBJ2-5 TRBV4-1 TRBD2 ASSQEGVSGGDLQETQY
TRBJ2-2 TRBV4-1 . ASSQEMFGRAGTGELF
TRBJ1-5 TRBV5-1 TRBD1 ASSLAGGGQPQH
TRBJ2-7 TRBV28 . ASSPRHPWDNEQY
TRBJ2-7 TRBV4-1 . ASSQEPGSSYEQY
TRBJ2-1 TRBV5-1 . ASSLDTGSSYNEQF
TRBJ2-7 TRBV7-2 . ASSLSAGETYEQY
TRBJ1-1 TRBV7-3 . ASSLRATEAF
TRBJ1-5 TRBV27 TRBD1 ASRFAGTGYQPQH
TRBJ2-5 TRBV6-1 . ASIPRESGEQY
TRBJ2-2 TRBV14 . ASSPTANTGELF
TRBJ2-2 TRBV11-3 TRBD1 ASSFRDRPTGELF
TRBJ2-1 TRBV27 . ASRIAGFSEQF
TRBJ1-1 TRBV12-2 . ASRLPGGWNTEAF
TRBJ2-7 TRBV28 TRBD1 ASSLYPRRDRGLYEQY
TRBJ2-1 TRBV6-5 TRBD2 ASSYGGRSYNEQF
TRBJ1-2 TRBV25-1 . ASSGLGGLLNGYT
TRBJ1-1 TRBV19 TRBD1 ATGTVNTEAF
TRBJ1-3 TRBV6-5 . ATLKSSGNTIY
TRBJ2-7 TRBV15 TRBD1 ATSRQTGGGYEQY
TRBJ1-5 TRBV25-1 TRBD1 ASRWCLRQGKYQPQH
TRBJ1-2 TRBV25-1 . ASSELDRFAGYT
TRBJ1-2 TRBV6-4 TRBD1 ASSVGGTGNYGYT